A single T cell receptor beta chain is shown here with its context. The source of the sample is a study of blood T cell repertoires in COVID-19. In the study overall: Collection of acute and convalescent COVID-19 samples took place in the United States, Italy and Spain.

TCRdb's table, derived via immunoSEQ multiplex PCR, lists solely in-frame clones and lacks some. The sample includes about 250,000 clones, roughly nine tenths seen only once; the top ten take around 6%. The CDR3 totals 17 residues. J lost 9 bases, V lost 0 bases, and 8 bases had no gene match. CDR1 and CDR2 (germline): SGDLS, YYNGEE. The receptor was isolated from a young woman with acute COVID-19. The sample comprised PBMCs or T cells enriched from blood (not recorded which). The J gene is TRBJ2-1, the V gene TRBV9, with 14 positions matching TRBD2. CDR3 protein: CASSVEGLAGEGAEQFF. For the CDR3, the DNA is TGTGCCAGCAGCGTAGAGGGACTAGCGGGAGAGGGTGCTGAGCAGTTCTTC.